This T cell receptor (beta chain) emerged from a study of blood T cell repertoires in COVID-19. The CDR3 is 15 residues long. The J segment lost 4 bases and the V segment lost 1 base, leaving 3 bases of the junction unmatched. Germline CDR1 reads SGHTA; CDR2 reads FQGNSA. Clones were read by immunoSEQ multiplex PCR, and TCRdb kept only the in-frame ones, dropping some. The table lists about 170,000 clones, roughly 70% of them singletons. The sample was peripheral blood. The J gene is TRBJ2-5, the V gene TRBV7-2; TRBD1 agrees at 10 bases. This clonotype originated in an elderly woman with acute or convalescent COVID-19. For the CDR3, the DNA is TGTGCCAGCAGCTTAGTGAGGGACAGGGGAGAGACCCAGTACTTC. Amino acids: CASSLVRDRGETQYF.